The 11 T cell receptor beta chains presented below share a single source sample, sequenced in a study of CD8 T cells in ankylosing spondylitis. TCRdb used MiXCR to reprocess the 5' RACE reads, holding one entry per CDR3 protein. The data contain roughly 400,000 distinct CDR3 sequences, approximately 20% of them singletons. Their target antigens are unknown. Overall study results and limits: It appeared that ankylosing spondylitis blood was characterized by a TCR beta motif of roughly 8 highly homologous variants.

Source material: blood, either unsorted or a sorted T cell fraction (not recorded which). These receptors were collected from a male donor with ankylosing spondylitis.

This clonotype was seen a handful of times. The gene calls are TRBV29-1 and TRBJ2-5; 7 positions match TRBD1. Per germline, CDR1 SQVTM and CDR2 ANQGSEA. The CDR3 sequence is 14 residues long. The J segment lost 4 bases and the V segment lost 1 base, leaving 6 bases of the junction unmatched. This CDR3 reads CSVEGSRTGETQYF. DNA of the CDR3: TGCAGCGTTGAAGGATCACGGACAGGAGAGACCCAGTACTTC.

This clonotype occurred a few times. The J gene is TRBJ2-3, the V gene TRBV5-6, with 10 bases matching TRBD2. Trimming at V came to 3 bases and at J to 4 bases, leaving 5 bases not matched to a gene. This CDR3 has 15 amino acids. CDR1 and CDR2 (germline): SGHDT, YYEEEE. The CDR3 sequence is CASSYGLAGADTQYF. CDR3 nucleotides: TGTGCCAGCAGCTATGGCCTAGCGGGGGCAGATACGCAGTATTTT. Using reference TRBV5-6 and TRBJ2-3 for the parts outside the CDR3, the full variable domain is DAGVTQSPTHLIKTRGQQVTLRCSPKSGHDTVSWYQQALGQGPQFIFQYYEEEERQRGNFPDRFSGHQFPNYSSELNVNALLLGDSALYLCASSYGLAGADTQYFGPGTRLTVL.

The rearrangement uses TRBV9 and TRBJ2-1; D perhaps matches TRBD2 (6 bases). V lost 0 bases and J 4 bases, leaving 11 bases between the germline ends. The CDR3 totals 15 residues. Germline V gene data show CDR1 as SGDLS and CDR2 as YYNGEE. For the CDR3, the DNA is TGTGCCAGCAGCGTAGGGTCTAGCGCTTACAATGAGCAGTTCTTC. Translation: CASSVGSSAYNEQFF.

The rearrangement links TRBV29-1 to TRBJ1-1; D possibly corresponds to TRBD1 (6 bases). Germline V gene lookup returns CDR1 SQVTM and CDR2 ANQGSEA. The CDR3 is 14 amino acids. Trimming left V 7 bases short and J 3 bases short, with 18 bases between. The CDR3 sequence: CSAKRGGEDTEAFF. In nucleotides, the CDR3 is TGCAGCGCCAAAAGGGGGGGAGAGGACACTGAAGCTTTCTTT.

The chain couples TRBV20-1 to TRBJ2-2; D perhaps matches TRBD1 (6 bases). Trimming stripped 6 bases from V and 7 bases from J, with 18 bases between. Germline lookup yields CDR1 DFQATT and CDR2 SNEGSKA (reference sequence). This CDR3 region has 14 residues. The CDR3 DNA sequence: TGCAGTGCCAACAAGGTGGGGGCCATCGGGGAGCTGTTTTTT. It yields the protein CSANKVGAIGELFF.

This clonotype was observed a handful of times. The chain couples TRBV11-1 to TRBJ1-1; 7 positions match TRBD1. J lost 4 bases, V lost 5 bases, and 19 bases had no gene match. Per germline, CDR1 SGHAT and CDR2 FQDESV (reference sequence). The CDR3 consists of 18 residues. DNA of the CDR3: TGTGCCAGCAGCCCACATACCCTCTCGACAGGGCGCGTCACTGAAGCTTTCTTT. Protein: CASSPHTLSTGRVTEAFF.

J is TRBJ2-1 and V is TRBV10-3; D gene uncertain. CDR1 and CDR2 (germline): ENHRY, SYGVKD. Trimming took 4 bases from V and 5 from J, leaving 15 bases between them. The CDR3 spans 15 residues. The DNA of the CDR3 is TGTGCCATCAGTGCCGATCGCTCCAGAGACAATGAGCAGTTCTTC. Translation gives CAISADRSRDNEQFF.

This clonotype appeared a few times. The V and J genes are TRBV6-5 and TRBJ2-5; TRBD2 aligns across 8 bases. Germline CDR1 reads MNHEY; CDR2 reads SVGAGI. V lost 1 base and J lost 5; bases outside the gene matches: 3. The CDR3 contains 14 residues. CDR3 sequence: CASSYWSGSETQYF. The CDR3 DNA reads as TGTGCCAGCAGTTACTGGAGCGGGAGTGAGACCCAGTACTTC.

The CDR3 sequence: CASSGLTGRNTEAFF. The CDR3 nucleotides are TGCGCCAGCAGCGGACTGACAGGGAGGAACACTGAAGCTTTCTTT. The chain couples TRBV5-1 to TRBJ1-1; 7 bases are shared with TRBD1. CDR3 size: 15 residues. The germline V gene encodes CDR1 SGHRS and CDR2 YFSETQ. V was pared by 4 bases and J by 1 base, with 7 bases of the junction left unmatched.

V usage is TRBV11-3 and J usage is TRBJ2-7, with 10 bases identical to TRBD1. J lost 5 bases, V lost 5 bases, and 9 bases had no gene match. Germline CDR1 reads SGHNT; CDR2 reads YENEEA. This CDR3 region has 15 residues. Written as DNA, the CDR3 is TGTGCCAGCAGCCGACGGACAGGGGGGATTAACGAGCAGTACTTC. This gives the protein CASSRRTGGINEQYF.

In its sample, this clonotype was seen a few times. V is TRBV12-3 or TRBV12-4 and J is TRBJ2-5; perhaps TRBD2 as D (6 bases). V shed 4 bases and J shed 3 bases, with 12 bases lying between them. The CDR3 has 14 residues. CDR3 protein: CASSYGLAKETQYF. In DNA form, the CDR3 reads TGTGCCAGCAGTTATGGTCTAGCGAAAGAGACCCAGTACTTC.